This T cell receptor (beta chain) was observed in a study of beta chain features in type 1 diabetes. Study-level information: Investigators examined approximately 100,000,000 sorted cells across all samples.

Findings of the study overall: VDJ junctions from type 1 diabetes patients carried fewer insertions and larger deletions.

V lost 4 bases and J 7 bases, leaving 9 bases between the germline ends. This CDR3 is built from 12 residues. Germline CDR1 is SGHRS and CDR2 is YFSETQ. The investigators reverse transcribed all of the isolated RNA, so they sequenced expressed TCRB transcripts. Only in-frame clones appear in the TCRdb table, and some are missing; sequencing was by immunoSEQ multiplex PCR. The data hold a few hundred thousand clones, with 25% to 35% observed a single time. This clone appeared a few times. Its antigen is as yet unknown. Sequences were obtained from central memory CD4+ T cells from blood. V gene TRBV5-1 combines with J gene TRBJ2-1; no clear D gene. This receptor was taken from a young man in good health. The CDR3 DNA sequence: TGCGCCAGCAGCCCCCGGACGAATGAGCAGTTCTTC. It yields the protein CASSPRTNEQFF.